These 2 T cell receptor beta chains share one sample of origin, sequenced in a study of T cell repertoires in cytomegalovirus infection. One entry per CDR3 protein, called by TCRdb with MiXCR from the reads. The repertoire consists of under 800,000 distinct CDR3 sequences, with more than 20% occurring once and the leading ten covering roughly 8%. Specimen: CD8+ T cells from PBMCs. The source of these receptors is a human donor in good health (CMV status not recorded). Some clones in this sample may be carry-over from other donors' samples.

This clonotype was picked up one time. The junction differs from germline at one of its ends, possibly a read error. The chain is built from TRBV9 and TRBJ2-1; D gene unclear. In germline, CDR1 is SGDLS, CDR2 YYNGEE. The CDR3 is 15 residues long. The CDR3 nucleotides read TGTACCAGCAGCGTAGAAGGCAGTTCCTACAATGAGCAGTTCTTC. Protein: CTSSVEGSSYNEQFF.

The gene calls are TRBV29-1 and TRBJ1-2; D not resolved. V gave up 3 bases and J gave up 8 bases, with 10 bases separating them. CDR1 is SQVTM, CDR2 ANQGSEA, per germline. The CDR3 totals 11 residues. In DNA form, the CDR3 reads TGCAGCGTTGACGGTGGTTGGGGCTACACCTTC. Its protein product is CSVDGGWGYTF.